This record looks at one TCR beta chain sequence and its context. The sample originates from a study of blood T cell repertoires in COVID-19. Study at large: COVID-19 samples, acute and convalescent, were from the United States, Italy and Spain.

Methods used by the authors: Amplified reference gene primers provided the basis for estimating nucleated cell counts. Produced via immunoSEQ multiplex PCR; TCRdb's table is partial and in-frame only. D and trimming come from the DNA, and the V and J calls and clone size come from that table. The repertoire has fewer than 200,000 clones, more than 75% of them found once; the top ten carry roughly 9.1%. The germline V gene encodes CDR1 LNHDA and CDR2 SQIVND (reference sequence). CDR3 length: 15 residues. V lost 1 base, J lost 9 bases, and 13 bases lay in between. The sample taken for sequencing was peripheral blood. This clonotype was sampled from a woman in her sixties or seventies with acute or convalescent COVID-19. V usage is TRBV19 and J usage is TRBJ1-6, with unresolved D. The CDR3 region is CASSIVPGGGSPLHF. In DNA, the CDR3 is TGTGCCAGTAGTATAGTCCCAGGAGGCGGTTCACCCCTCCACTTT.